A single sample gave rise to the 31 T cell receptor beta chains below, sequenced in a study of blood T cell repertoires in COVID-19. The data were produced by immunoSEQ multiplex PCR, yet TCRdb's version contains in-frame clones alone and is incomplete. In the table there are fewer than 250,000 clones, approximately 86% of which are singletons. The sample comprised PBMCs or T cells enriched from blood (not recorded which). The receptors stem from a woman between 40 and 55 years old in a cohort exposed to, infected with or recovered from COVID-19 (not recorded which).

The CDR3 DNA reads as TGTGCCAGCAGCCAAGCTGCCGGGAGGGGCTCCTACAATGAGCAGTTCTTC. This encodes CASSQAAGRGSYNEQFF. The chain links TRBV3-1 (or the pseudogene TRBV3-2) to TRBJ2-1; TRBD2 matches 8 bases. Germline values: CDR1 LGHDT, CDR2 YNNKEL (reference sequence). The CDR3 loop spans 17 amino acids. The V segment lost 1 base and the J segment 0 bases; nucleotides outside the gene matches: 5.

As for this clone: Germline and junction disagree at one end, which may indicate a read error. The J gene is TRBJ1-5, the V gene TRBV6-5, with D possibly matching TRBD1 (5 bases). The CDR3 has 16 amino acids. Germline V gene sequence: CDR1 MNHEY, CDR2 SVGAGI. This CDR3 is CASSNSAGEGNQPQHF. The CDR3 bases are TGTGCCAGCAGTAACTCCGCGGGGGAGGGTAATCAGCCCCAGCATTTT.

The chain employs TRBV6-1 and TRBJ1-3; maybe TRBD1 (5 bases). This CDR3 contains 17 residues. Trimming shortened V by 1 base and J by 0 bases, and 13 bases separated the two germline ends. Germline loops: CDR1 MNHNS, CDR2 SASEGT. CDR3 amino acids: CASSEEWGSSSGNTIYF. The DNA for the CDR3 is TGTGCCAGCAGTGAAGAGTGGGGCTCCAGCTCTGGAAACACCATATATTTT.

CDR3 sequence (DNA): TGTGCCAGCAGCGCGGACACGGTTCCCTACGAGCAGTACTTC. Encoded protein: CASSADTVPYEQYF. The rearrangement uses TRBV5-5 and TRBJ2-7; D might be TRBD1 (5 bases). From germline, CDR1 is SGHKS and CDR2 YYEKEE (reference sequence). The CDR3 covers 14 residues. V was cut by 4 bases and J by 2 bases, with 13 bases left in between.

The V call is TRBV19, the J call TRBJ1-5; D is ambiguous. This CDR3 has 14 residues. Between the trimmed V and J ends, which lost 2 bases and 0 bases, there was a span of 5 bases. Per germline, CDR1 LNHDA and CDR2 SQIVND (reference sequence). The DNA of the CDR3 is TGTGCCAGTAGTATAACAGTTAGCAATCAGCCCCAGCATTTT. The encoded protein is CASSITVSNQPQHF.

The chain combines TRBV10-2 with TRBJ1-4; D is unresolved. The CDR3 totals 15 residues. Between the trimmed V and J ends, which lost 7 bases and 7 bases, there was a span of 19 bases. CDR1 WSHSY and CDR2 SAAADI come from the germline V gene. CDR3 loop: CASMTGLPGGEKLFF. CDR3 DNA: TGCGCCAGCATGACCGGGTTACCCGGAGGTGAAAAACTGTTTTTT.

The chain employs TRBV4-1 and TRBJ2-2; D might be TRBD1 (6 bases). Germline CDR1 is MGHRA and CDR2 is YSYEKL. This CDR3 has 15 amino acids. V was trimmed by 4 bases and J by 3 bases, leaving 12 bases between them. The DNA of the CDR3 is TGCGCCAGCAGCCCACAGGGAAGGGACACCGGGGAGCTGTTTTTT. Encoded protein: CASSPQGRDTGELFF.

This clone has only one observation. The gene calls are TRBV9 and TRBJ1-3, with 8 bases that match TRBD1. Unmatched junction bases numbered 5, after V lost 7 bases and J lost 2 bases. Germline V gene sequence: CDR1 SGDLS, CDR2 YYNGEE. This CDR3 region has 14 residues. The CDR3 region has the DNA TGTGCCAGCTCCCAGACAGGGGCTGGAAACACCATATATTTT. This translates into CASSQTGAGNTIYF.

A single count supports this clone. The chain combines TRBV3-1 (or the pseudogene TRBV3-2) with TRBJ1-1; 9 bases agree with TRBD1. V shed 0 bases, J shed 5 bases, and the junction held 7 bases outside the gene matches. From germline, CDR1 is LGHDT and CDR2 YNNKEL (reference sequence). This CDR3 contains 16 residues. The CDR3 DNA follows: TGTGCCAGCAGCCAAGATACAGGGGGCGGTCGAACTGAAGCTTTCTTT. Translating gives CASSQDTGGGRTEAFF.

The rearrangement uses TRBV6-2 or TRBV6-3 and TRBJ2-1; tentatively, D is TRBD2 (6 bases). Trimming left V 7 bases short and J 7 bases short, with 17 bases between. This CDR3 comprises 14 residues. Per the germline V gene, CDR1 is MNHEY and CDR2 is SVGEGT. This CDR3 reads CASNPGGALNEQFF. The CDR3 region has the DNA TGTGCCAGCAACCCAGGAGGGGCACTGAATGAGCAGTTCTTC.

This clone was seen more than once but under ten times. CDR3 in DNA: TGTGCCAGCAGCTTTGACAGGGCAGAAAAACTGTTTTTT. Its protein is CASSFDRAEKLFF. This rearrangement joins TRBV13 to TRBJ1-4, with 7 bases matching TRBD1. Germline values: CDR1 PRHDT, CDR2 FYEKMQ (reference sequence). The length of the CDR3 is 13 residues. J gave up 8 bases and V 3 bases, and 3 bases lay outside the gene matches.

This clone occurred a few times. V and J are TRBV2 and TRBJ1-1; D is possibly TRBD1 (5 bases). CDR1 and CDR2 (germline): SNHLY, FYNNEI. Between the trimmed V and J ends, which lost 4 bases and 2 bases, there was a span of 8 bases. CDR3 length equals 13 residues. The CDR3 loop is CASSVQGNTEAFF. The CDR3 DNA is TGTGCCAGCAGTGTCCAGGGAAACACTGAAGCTTTCTTT.

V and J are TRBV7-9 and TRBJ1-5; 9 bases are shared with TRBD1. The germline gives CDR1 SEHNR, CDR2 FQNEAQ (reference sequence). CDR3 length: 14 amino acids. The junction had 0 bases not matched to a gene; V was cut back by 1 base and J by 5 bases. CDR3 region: CASSLGTGDQPQHF. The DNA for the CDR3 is TGTGCCAGCAGCTTAGGGACAGGGGATCAGCCCCAGCATTTT.

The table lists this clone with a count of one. As DNA, the CDR3 is TGCGCCAGCAGCCTTCGGGGGGGCTCGGGGACCCAGTACTTC. Its translation: CASSLRGGSGTQYF. V and J are TRBV4-1 and TRBJ2-5, with 8 bases fitting TRBD2. This CDR3 has 14 amino acids. Per germline, CDR1 MGHRA and CDR2 YSYEKL. Trimming at V came to 4 bases and at J to 7 bases, leaving 8 bases not matched to a gene.

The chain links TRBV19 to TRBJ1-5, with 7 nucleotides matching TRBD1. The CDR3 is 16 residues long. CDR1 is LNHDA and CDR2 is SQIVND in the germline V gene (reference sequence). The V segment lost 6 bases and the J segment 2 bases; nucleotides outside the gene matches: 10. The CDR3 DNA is TGTGCCAGTAGGCAAGTTCTGGGGACAGGCAATCAGCCCCAGCATTTT. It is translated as CASRQVLGTGNQPQHF. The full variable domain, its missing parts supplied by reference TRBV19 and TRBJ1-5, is DGGITQSPKYLFRKEGQNVTLSCEQNLNHDAMYWYRQDPGQGLRLIYYSQIVNDFQKGDIAEGYSVSREKKESFPLTVTSAQKNPTAFYLCASRQVLGTGNQPQHFGDGTRLSIL.

CDR3 region: CASSPRTGGYYGYTF. As DNA, the CDR3 is TGTGCCAGCAGCCCCAGGACAGGGGGCTACTATGGCTACACCTTC. The gene calls are TRBV7-9 and TRBJ1-2; TRBD1 agrees at 11 bases. Germline values: CDR1 SEHNR, CDR2 FQNEAQ (reference sequence). Trimming cost V 5 bases and J 3 bases; bases outside gene matches: 5. The CDR3 totals 15 residues.

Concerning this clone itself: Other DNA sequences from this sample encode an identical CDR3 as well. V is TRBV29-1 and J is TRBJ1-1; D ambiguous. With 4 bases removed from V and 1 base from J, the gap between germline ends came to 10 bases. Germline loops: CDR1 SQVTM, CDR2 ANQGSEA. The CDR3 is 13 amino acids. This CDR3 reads CSVVVRENTEAFF. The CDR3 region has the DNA TGCAGCGTTGTCGTCCGGGAGAACACTGAAGCTTTCTTT.

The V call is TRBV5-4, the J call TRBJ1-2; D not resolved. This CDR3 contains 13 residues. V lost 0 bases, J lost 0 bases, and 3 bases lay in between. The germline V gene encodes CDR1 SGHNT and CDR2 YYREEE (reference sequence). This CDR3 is CASSLDTNYGYTF. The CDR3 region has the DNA TGTGCCAGCAGCTTGGATACTAACTATGGCTACACCTTC.

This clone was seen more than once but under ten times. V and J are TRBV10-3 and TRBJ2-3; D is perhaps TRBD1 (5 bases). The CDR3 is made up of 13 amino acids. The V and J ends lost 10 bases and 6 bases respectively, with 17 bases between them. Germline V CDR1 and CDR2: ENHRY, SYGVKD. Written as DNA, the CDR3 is TGTGCCACCCTCCCCCAAGGGGCCGATACGCAGTATTTT. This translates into CATLPQGADTQYF.

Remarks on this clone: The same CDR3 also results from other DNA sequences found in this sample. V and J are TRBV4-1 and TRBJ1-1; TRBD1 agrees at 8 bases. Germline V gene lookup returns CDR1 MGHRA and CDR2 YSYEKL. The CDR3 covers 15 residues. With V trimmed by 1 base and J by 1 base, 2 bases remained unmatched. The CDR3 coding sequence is TGCGCCAGCAGCCAAGCCGACAGGGGGAACACTGAAGCTTTCTTT. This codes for CASSQADRGNTEAFF.

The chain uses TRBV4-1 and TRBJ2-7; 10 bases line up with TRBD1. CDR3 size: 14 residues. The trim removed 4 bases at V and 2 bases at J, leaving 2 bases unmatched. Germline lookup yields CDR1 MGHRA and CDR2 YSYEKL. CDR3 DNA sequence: TGCGCCAGCAGCCCGGGACAGGGGACCTACGAGCAGTACTTC. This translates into CASSPGQGTYEQYF.

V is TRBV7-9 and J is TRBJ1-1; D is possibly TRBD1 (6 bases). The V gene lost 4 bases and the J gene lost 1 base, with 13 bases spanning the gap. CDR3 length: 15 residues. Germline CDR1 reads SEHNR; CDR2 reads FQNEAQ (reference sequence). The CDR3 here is CASSSLQGKNTEAFF. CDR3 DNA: TGTGCCAGCAGCTCCCTACAGGGAAAGAACACTGAAGCTTTCTTT.

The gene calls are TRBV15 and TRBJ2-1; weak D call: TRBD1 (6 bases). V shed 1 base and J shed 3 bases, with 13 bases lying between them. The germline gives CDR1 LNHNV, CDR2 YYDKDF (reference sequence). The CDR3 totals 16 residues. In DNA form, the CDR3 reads TGTGCCACCAGCAGAGCAGGGGTTCATTTCTACAATGAGCAGTTCTTC. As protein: CATSRAGVHFYNEQFF.

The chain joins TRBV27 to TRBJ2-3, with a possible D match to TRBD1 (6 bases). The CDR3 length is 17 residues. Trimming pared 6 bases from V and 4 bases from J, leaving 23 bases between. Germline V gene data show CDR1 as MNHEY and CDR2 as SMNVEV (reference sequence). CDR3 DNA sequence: TGTGCCAGCAGCACTCATCCCCAGTCAGGGGAAGCAGATACGCAGTATTTT. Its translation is CASSTHPQSGEADTQYF.

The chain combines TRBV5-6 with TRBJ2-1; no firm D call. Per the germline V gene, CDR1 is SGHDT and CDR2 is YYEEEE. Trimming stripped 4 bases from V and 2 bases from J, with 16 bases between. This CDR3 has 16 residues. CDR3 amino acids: CASSRIPGSTYNEQFF. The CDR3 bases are TGTGCCAGCAGCCGGATACCAGGAAGTACCTACAATGAGCAGTTCTTC. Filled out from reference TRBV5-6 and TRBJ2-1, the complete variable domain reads DAGVTQSPTHLIKTRGQQVTLRCSPKSGHDTVSWYQQALGQGPQFIFQYYEEEERQRGNFPDRFSGHQFPNYSSELNVNALLLGDSALYLCASSRIPGSTYNEQFFGPGTRLTVL.

CDR3 sequence reads: CATSTGQGVSSGNTIYF. The CDR3 coding sequence is TGTGCCACCAGCACCGGACAGGGGGTATCCTCTGGAAACACCATATATTTT. The chain is built from TRBV15 and TRBJ1-3, with TRBD1 matching 10 bases. The CDR3 runs 17 residues. V lost 4 bases and J lost 0; bases outside the gene matches: 6. Germline lookup yields CDR1 LNHNV and CDR2 YYDKDF (reference sequence). The full variable domain, in which reference TRBV15 and TRBJ1-3 provide the parts outside the CDR3, is DAMVIQNPRYQVTQFGKPVTLSCSQTLNHNVMYWYQQKSSQAPKLLFHYYDKDFNNEADTPDNFQSRRPNTSFCFLDIRSPGLGDTAMYLCATSTGQGVSSGNTIYFGEGSWLTVV.

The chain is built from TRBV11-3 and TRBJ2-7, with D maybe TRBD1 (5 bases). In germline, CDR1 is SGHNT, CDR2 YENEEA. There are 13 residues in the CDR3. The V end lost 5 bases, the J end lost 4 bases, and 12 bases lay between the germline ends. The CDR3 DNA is TGTGCCAGCAGCAAATGGGGCGGATACGAGCAGTACTTC. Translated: CASSKWGGYEQYF.

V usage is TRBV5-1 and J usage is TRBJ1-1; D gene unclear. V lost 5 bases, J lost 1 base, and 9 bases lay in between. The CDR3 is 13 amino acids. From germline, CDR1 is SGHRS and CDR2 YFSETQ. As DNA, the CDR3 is TGCGCCAGCAGGCAGGTGGGGAACACTGAAGCTTTCTTT. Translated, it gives CASRQVGNTEAFF. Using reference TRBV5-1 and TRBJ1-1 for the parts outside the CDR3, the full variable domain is KAGVTQTPRYLIKTRGQQVTLSCSPISGHRSVSWYQQTPGQGLQFLFEYFSETQRNKGNFPGRFSGRQFSNSRSEMNVSTLELGDSALYLCASRQVGNTEAFFGQGTRLTVV.

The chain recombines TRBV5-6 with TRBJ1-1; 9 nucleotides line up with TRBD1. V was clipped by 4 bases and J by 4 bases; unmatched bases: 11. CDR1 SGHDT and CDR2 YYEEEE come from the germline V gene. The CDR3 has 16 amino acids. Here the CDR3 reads CASSPGTGFMGTEAFF. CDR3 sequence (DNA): TGTGCCAGCAGCCCCGGGACAGGGTTTATGGGCACTGAAGCTTTCTTT.

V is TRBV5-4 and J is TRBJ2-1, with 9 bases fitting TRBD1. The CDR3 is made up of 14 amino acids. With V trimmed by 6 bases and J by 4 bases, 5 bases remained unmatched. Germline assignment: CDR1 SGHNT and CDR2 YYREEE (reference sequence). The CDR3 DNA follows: TGTGCCAGCACCGGGGACAGGGAGTACAATGAGCAGTTCTTC. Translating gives CASTGDREYNEQFF.

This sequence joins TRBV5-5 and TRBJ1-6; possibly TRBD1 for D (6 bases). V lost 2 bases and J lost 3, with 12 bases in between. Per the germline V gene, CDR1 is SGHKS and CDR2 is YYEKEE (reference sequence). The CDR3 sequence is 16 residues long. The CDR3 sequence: CASSLSVDSYNSPLHF. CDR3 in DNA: TGTGCCAGCAGCTTATCGGTGGACAGCTATAATTCACCCCTCCACTTT. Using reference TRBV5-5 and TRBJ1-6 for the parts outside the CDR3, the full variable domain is DAGVTQSPTHLIKTRGQQVTLRCSPISGHKSVSWYQQVLGQGPQFIFQYYEKEERGRGNFPDRFSARQFPNYSSELNVNALLLGDSALYLCASSLSVDSYNSPLHFGNGTRLTVT.